These 5 T cell receptor beta chains share one sample of origin, sequenced in a study of blood T cell repertoires in COVID-19. Repertoires were generated with immunoSEQ multiplex PCR, while TCRdb's copy carries only in-frame clones and drops some. The sample carries tens of thousands of clones, approximately 80% recorded once. The specimen was peripheral blood. All receptors derive from a man between 65 and 79 years old with COVID-19, enrolled during active disease.

V is TRBV7-2 and J is TRBJ1-1; D is unclear. V shed 3 bases and J shed 3 bases, with 8 bases lying between them. This CDR3 is 13 amino acids long. Per germline, CDR1 SGHTA and CDR2 FQGNSA. The CDR3 is CASSLGWDTEAFF. DNA for the CDR3: TGTGCCAGCAGCTTGGGCTGGGACACTGAAGCTTTCTTT. The entire variable domain, with the rest obtained from reference TRBV7-2 and TRBJ1-1, is as follows: GAGVSQSPSNKVTEKGKDVELRCDPISGHTALYWYRQSLGQGLEFLIYFQGNSAPDKSGLPSDRFSAERTGGSVSTLTIQRTQQEDSAVYLCASSLGWDTEAFFGQGTRLTVV.

The genes are TRBV29-1 and TRBJ1-1; no clear D gene. Trimming pared 7 bases from V and 10 bases from J, leaving 13 bases between. The CDR3 is 10 residues long. Germline V gives CDR1 SQVTM, CDR2 ANQGSEA. In DNA form, the CDR3 reads TGCAGCGGAAAAGATTCAGGAGCTTTCTTT. Translating gives CSGKDSGAFF.

The count of this clone is one. The rearrangement joins TRBV5-1 to TRBJ1-2; 7 nucleotides agree with TRBD1. This CDR3 is built from 15 residues. The J segment lost 4 bases and the V segment lost 4 bases, leaving 10 bases of the junction unmatched. Germline lookup yields CDR1 SGHRS and CDR2 YFSETQ. CDR3 sequence reads: CASSPRWDSLYGYTF. As DNA, the CDR3 is TGCGCCAGCAGCCCCCGGTGGGACAGCCTCTATGGCTACACCTTC.

Here the CDR3 reads CASSQDSYISEPQHF. The CDR3 DNA sequence: TGCGCCAGCAGCCAAGATTCGTATATCTCGGAGCCCCAGCATTTT. This rearrangement joins TRBV4-1 to TRBJ1-5; D ambiguous. The V end was cut by 0 bases, the J end by 8 bases, with 14 bases between. The CDR3 is 15 residues long. Per germline, CDR1 MGHRA and CDR2 YSYEKL.

This chain links TRBV20-1 with TRBJ2-1, with TRBD2 identical over 11 bases. The CDR3 loop spans 19 amino acids. The trim removed 3 bases at V and 0 bases at J, leaving 13 bases unmatched. In germline, CDR1 is DFQATT, CDR2 SNEGSKA (reference sequence). Here the CDR3 DNA reads TGCAGTGCTAGTCTCGGGGGTAGCGGGAGGGGGAGCTCCTACAATGAGCAGTTCTTC. Protein sequence: CSASLGGSGRGSSYNEQFF.